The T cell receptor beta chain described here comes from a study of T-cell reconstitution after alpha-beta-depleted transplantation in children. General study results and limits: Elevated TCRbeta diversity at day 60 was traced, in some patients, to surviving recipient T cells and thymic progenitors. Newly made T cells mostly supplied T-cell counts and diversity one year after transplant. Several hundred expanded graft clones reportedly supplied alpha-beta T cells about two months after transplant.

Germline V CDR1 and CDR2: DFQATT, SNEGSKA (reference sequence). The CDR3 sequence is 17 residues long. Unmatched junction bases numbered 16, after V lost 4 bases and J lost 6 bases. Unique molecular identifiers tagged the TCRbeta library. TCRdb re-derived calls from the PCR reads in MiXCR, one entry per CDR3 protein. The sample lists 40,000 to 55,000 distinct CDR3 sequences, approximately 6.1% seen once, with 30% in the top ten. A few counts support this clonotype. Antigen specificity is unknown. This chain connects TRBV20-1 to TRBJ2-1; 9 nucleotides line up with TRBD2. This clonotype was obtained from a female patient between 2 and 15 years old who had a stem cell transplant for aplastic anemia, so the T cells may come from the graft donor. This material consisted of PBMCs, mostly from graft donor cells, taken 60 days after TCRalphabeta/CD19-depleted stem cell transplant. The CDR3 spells CSAILGGSGRTGNEQFF. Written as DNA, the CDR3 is TGCAGTGCTATCCTAGGGGGAAGCGGGAGGACGGGCAATGAGCAGTTCTTC.